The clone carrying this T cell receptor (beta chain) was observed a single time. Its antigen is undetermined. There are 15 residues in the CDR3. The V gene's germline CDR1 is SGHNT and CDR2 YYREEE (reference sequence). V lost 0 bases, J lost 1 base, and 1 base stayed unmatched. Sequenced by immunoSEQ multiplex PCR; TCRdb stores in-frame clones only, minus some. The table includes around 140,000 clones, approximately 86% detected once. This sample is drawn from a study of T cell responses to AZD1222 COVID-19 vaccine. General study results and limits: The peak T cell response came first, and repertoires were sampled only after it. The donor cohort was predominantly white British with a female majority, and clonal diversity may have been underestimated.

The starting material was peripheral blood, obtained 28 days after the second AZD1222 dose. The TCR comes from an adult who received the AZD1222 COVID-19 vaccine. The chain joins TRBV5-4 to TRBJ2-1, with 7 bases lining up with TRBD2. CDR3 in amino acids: CASSLGGGSYNEQFF. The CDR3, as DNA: TGTGCCAGCAGCTTGGGGGGGGGATCCTACAATGAGCAGTTCTTC.